Listed below are T cell receptor beta chains from one sample, sequenced in a study of blood T cell repertoires in COVID-19. The data were produced by immunoSEQ multiplex PCR, yet TCRdb's version contains in-frame clones alone and is incomplete. The sample has about 180,000 clones; around 83% are singletons. Sequencing was performed on peripheral blood. These receptors originate from a woman aged 25-40 years with active or convalescent COVID-19. The CDR3 runs from the conserved cysteine through the conserved F or W. Clone size is stated in some rows and not others, as once, few, many or a class when expanded.

v_call,j_call,cdr3_length,clone_size,cdr3_aa
TRBV7-2,TRBJ1-1,13,.,CASSWAGGAEAFF
TRBV11-2,TRBJ2-5,15,.,CASSLMGAGTETQYF
TRBV6-5,TRBJ1-1,13,.,CASSYAGNTEAFF
TRBV3-1/TRBV3-2,TRBJ1-1,16,.,CASSHFLLSGQGEAFF
TRBV11-3,TRBJ1-1,14,.,CASSGYRGNTEAFF
TRBV10-2,TRBJ2-1,17,.,CASSRPITSGRGNEQFF
TRBV15,TRBJ1-4,13,once,CATSRGGSEKLFF
TRBV6-5,TRBJ2-3,15,.,CASSLLAGGADTQYF
TRBV7-2,TRBJ2-7,15,once,CASSTLTGSSYEQYF
TRBV5-4,TRBJ2-7,15,.,CASSSRQGALYEQYF
TRBV5-1,TRBJ2-3,15,.,CASSLESTGTDTQYF
TRBV7-6,TRBJ1-1,14,.,CASSQTGSKTEAFF
TRBV5-1,TRBJ2-7,16,.,CASSLAGGRDPYEQYF
TRBV6-5,TRBJ2-2,13,once,CASRRQGPGELFF
TRBV2,TRBJ1-5,15,few,CASRPEQGPNQPQHF
TRBV3-1/TRBV3-2,TRBJ1-1,13,.,CASSWRLNTEAFF
TRBV4-2,TRBJ2-2,15,.,CASSWDFSNTGELFF
TRBV11-3,TRBJ2-7,14,.,CASRYLQGSVEQYF
TRBV4-2,TRBJ1-5,18,few,CASSQGDPRLAGNQPQHF
TRBV6-1,TRBJ1-6,17,.,CASSAPGTGAYNSPLHF
TRBV24-1,TRBJ1-1,13,.,CATSDRRYTEAFF
TRBV3-1/TRBV3-2,TRBJ1-2,15,.,CASSQGDRAGYGYTF
TRBV5-1,TRBJ1-2,11,.,CASSFGYGYTF
TRBV15,TRBJ1-6,15,.,CATSRVNRGDSPLHF
TRBV12-3/TRBV12-4,TRBJ2-1,13,.,CASRNRGRNEQFF
TRBV6-5,TRBJ2-7,15,.,CASSRPGQGASEQYF
TRBV5-1,TRBJ2-7,14,.,CASSLGNTPYEQYF
TRBV19,TRBJ1-2,15,once,CASSTSFTGDYGYTF
TRBV7-2,TRBJ1-1,14,.,CASSSYSGGTEAFF
TRBV11-2,TRBJ1-2,14,.,CASSLVGRGYGYTF
TRBV5-1,TRBJ2-2,16,.,CASSQNSLTNTGELFF
TRBV15,TRBJ2-7,16,.,CATSGWTGGEGYEQYF
TRBV6-4,TRBJ2-3,16,once,CASSITSGRPTDTQYF
TRBV5-6,TRBJ1-3,16,.,CASRHYTTGLGNTIYF
TRBV6-5,TRBJ2-5,14,.,CASKRAGGQETQYF